What follows is one T cell receptor beta chain and its context. Antigen: not known. This specimen comes from a study of cytomegalovirus exposure and HLA in healthy donors. Trimming took off 4 bases at V and 5 bases at J, with 15 bases between the two ends. The germline V gene has CDR1 SGDLS and CDR2 YYNGEE. The length of the CDR3 is 14 residues. The study, taken as a whole, reports: The study designated fewer than 200 TCR beta chains cytomegalovirus-associated.

The PCR made use of 60 Vbeta and 13 Jbeta primers. Profiled with immunoSEQ multiplex PCR; TCRdb holds only in-frame clones, not every one. The table shows over 150,000 clones, with about 78% occurring only once. Material: PBMCs. V is TRBV9 and J is TRBJ1-1; D is ambiguous. The TCR was taken from a woman in her thirties in good health and CMV-seronegative. The CDR3 coding sequence is TGTGCCAGCAGCTCGACTCCTAGCTGGACTGAAGCTTTCTTT. This codes for CASSSTPSWTEAFF. Full variable domain (rest looked up from reference TRBV9 and TRBJ1-1): DSGVTQTPKHLITATGQRVTLRCSPRSGDLSVYWYQQSLDQGLQFLIQYYNGEERAKGNILERFSAQQFPDLHSELNLSSLELGDSALYFCASSSTPSWTEAFFGQGTRLTVV.